One sample yielded the 24 T cell receptor beta chains listed below, sequenced in a study of CD8+ T cells in alopecia areata. Indicated treatment: oral pan-JAK inhibitor, 5-10 mg twice daily. Extraction of RNA preceded its reverse transcription into cDNA, which served as the sequencing template. TCRdb's copy holds only in-frame clones and misses some; the assay was immunoSEQ multiplex PCR. The table lists roughly 190,000 clones, 45% to 75% of them singletons, with roughly 0.7% in the top ten. Material: CD4+ T cells sorted from blood, obtained at week 4, from a patient treated with tofacitinib. The receptors originated from a human donor with alopecia areata.

V gene TRBV7-2 combines with J gene TRBJ2-7; no firm D call. This CDR3 spans 13 amino acids. Germline lookup yields CDR1 SGHTA and CDR2 FQGNSA. Trimming took off 3 bases at V and 4 bases at J, with 10 bases between the two ends. CDR3: CASSFRQAYEQYF. The CDR3 DNA follows: TGTGCCAGCAGCTTTCGACAAGCTTACGAGCAGTACTTC.

The V call is TRBV29-1, the J call TRBJ2-7; 10 bases line up with TRBD2. Trimming took 0 bases from V and 3 from J; bases not matched to a gene: 5. Looked up from germline, CDR1 is SQVTM and CDR2 is ANQGSEA. The CDR3 covers 15 residues. The CDR3 DNA follows: TGCAGCGTTGAAGATCAGAGGACTAGCGGCTACGAGCAGTACTTC. Protein product: CSVEDQRTSGYEQYF.

V and J are TRBV30 and TRBJ2-7; D is undetermined. This CDR3 has 11 residues. Germline V gives CDR1 GTSNPN, CDR2 SVGIG (reference sequence). Trimming pared 4 bases from V and 3 bases from J, leaving 7 bases between. The DNA for the CDR3 is TGTGCCTGGATCGCCGGCTACGAGCAGTACTTC. Protein sequence: CAWIAGYEQYF.

The chain employs TRBV30 and TRBJ2-3; 8 bases line up with TRBD2. Trimming cost V 4 bases and J 8 bases; bases outside gene matches: 20. The CDR3 is 17 residues long. Germline V gene sequence: CDR1 GTSNPN, CDR2 SVGIG (reference sequence). The DNA of the CDR3 is TGTGCCTGGACCGTACTTAGGACTAGCAACGCGGCTGGTACGCAGTATTTT. The encoded protein is CAWTVLRTSNAAGTQYF.

The chain joins TRBV30 to TRBJ2-7; D might be TRBD2 (6 bases). The germline V gene has CDR1 GTSNPN and CDR2 SVGIG (reference sequence). The CDR3 extends over 14 amino acids. Trimming stripped 2 bases from V and 1 base from J, with 12 bases between. The DNA for the CDR3 is TGTGCCTGGAGTAGCGGGCTACCTTCCTACGAGCAGTACTTC. Its protein is CAWSSGLPSYEQYF.

This clone was seen more than once but under ten times. This chain links TRBV28 with TRBJ1-5, with D possibly matching TRBD1 (6 bases). The CDR3 spans 15 residues. Germline-derived CDR1 and CDR2 are MDHEN and SYDVKM. The ends were cut back, 5 bases at V and 3 bases at J, with 14 bases in the middle. CDR3 in DNA: TGTGCCAGCAGTCTCCTCGGACAGCTCAATCAGCCCCAGCATTTT. As protein: CASSLLGQLNQPQHF.

The rearrangement uses TRBV7-3 and TRBJ2-6, with D perhaps TRBD1 or TRBD2 (5 bases each). Trimming took off 2 bases at V and 2 bases at J, with 7 bases between the two ends. The CDR3 length is 15 residues. Germline V gene data show CDR1 as SGHTA and CDR2 as FQGTGA. The CDR3 region is CASSLGGAGANVLTF. CDR3 sequence (DNA): TGTGCCAGCAGCTTAGGGGGAGCTGGGGCCAACGTCCTGACTTTC.

This clone was recorded a few times. The CDR3: CASSHGTQGLDTQYF. CDR3 coding DNA: TGTGCCAGCAGCCACGGGACCCAGGGATTGGATACGCAGTATTTT. The gene calls are TRBV7-8 and TRBJ2-3; possibly TRBD1 or TRBD2 for D (5 bases each). The CDR3 loop spans 15 amino acids. The germline gives CDR1 SGHVS, CDR2 FQNEAQ. The V gene lost 5 bases and the J gene lost 6 bases, with 18 bases spanning the gap.

With respect to this clone: Other DNA variants within this sample encode the same CDR3. The chain joins TRBV30 to TRBJ1-2, with TRBD1 as a possible D gene (5 bases). The CDR3 sequence is 13 residues long. Germline loops: CDR1 GTSNPN, CDR2 SVGIG (reference sequence). V was shortened by 1 base and J by 2 bases, with 8 bases between the two germline ends. CDR3 DNA sequence: TGTGCCTGGAGTGCCCAGGGAAACTATGGCTACACCTTC. Protein product: CAWSAQGNYGYTF.

This clone has just a few counts. The chain carries TRBV7-2 and TRBJ2-5, with D tentatively TRBD2 (6 bases). The CDR3 loop spans 16 amino acids. The germline CDR1 and CDR2 sequences are SGHTA and FQGNSA. Trimming removed 5 bases at V and 5 bases at J, with 21 bases between. CDR3 in DNA: TGTGCCAGCAGCCCCGGGTTGGGGGGAGTGGGCGAGACCCAGTACTTC. Protein product: CASSPGLGGVGETQYF.

This clone was seen at least ten times. The chain is built from TRBV9 and TRBJ1-1; D uncertain. The germline gives CDR1 SGDLS, CDR2 YYNGEE. This CDR3 spans 13 amino acids. Trimming pared 0 bases from V and 3 bases from J, leaving 6 bases between. The CDR3 loop is CASSVVTDTEAFF. The CDR3 coding sequence is TGTGCCAGCAGCGTAGTAACGGACACTGAAGCTTTCTTT.

CDR3 sequence: CASSPTGYGNQPQHF. As DNA, the CDR3 is TGTGCCAGCAGCCCAACAGGGTACGGCAATCAGCCCCAGCATTTT. The genes are TRBV7-8 and TRBJ1-5, with D possibly being TRBD1 (6 bases). Germline CDR1 reads SGHVS; CDR2 reads FQNEAQ. Deletions cut 5 bases from V and 2 bases from J, with 13 bases between. This CDR3 region has 15 residues.

The chain carries TRBV19 and TRBJ2-7, with 7 bases matching TRBD1. The CDR3 has 14 residues. V shed 5 bases, J shed 4 bases, and the junction held 8 bases outside the gene matches. From germline, CDR1 is LNHDA and CDR2 SQIVND (reference sequence). The CDR3 DNA reads as TGTGCCAGTAGTTTCGACAGGGCTGGATACGAGCAGTACTTC. The encoded protein is CASSFDRAGYEQYF.

The chain combines TRBV28 with TRBJ2-2; no clear D. The CDR3 runs to 12 residues. The V end lost 3 bases, the J end lost 4 bases, and 3 bases lay between the germline ends. Germline CDR1 is MDHEN and CDR2 is SYDVKM. DNA for the CDR3: TGTGCCAGCAGTTTGATCACCGGGGAGCTGTTTTTT. As protein: CASSLITGELFF.

This clone was observed once. The chain carries TRBV7-9 and TRBJ2-3, with 12 bases fitting TRBD1. This CDR3 is 15 amino acids long. Germline V gene lookup returns CDR1 SEHNR and CDR2 FQNEAQ (reference sequence). After removal of 4 bases from V and 3 bases from J, the junction contained 2 bases not matched to a gene. The CDR3 spells CASSSGQGATDTQYF. Written as DNA, the CDR3 is TGTGCCAGCAGCTCGGGACAGGGGGCGACAGATACGCAGTATTTT.

The DNA for the CDR3 is TGTGCCTGGAATTCGGGACAGGGTGCCTACGAGCAGTACTTC. This codes for CAWNSGQGAYEQYF. V usage is TRBV30 and J usage is TRBJ2-7, with 9 bases lining up with TRBD1. Germline lookup yields CDR1 GTSNPN and CDR2 SVGIG (reference sequence). The length of the CDR3 is 14 residues. The V gene end was trimmed by 4 bases and the J gene end by 2 bases; junction bases not matched to a gene: 6.

The V call is TRBV2, the J call TRBJ1-5; 8 bases map to TRBD1. The junction had 7 bases not matched to a gene; V was cut back by 6 bases and J by 6 bases. The germline V gene encodes CDR1 SNHLY and CDR2 FYNNEI. The CDR3 contains 14 residues. The CDR3 DNA follows: TGTGCCAGCAGGATGGACAGGGAGAGTCAGCCCCAGCATTTT. Protein product: CASRMDRESQPQHF.

The chain links TRBV7-2 to TRBJ2-5; tentatively, D is TRBD1 (5 bases). CDR1 is SGHTA, CDR2 FQGNSA, per germline. This CDR3 is built from 13 residues. V dropped 8 bases and J dropped 5 bases, with 15 bases sitting between them. The CDR3 region is CASRQPPRETQYF. CDR3 nucleotides: TGTGCCAGCCGACAGCCCCCGAGGGAGACCCAGTACTTC.

This chain connects TRBV28 to TRBJ2-3; D is ambiguous. The CDR3 has 14 amino acids. The V end lost 1 base, the J end lost 7 bases, and 12 bases lay between the germline ends. CDR1 and CDR2 from the germline V gene are MDHEN and SYDVKM. The CDR3 sequence: CASSLSPTYHTQYF. The CDR3 DNA sequence: TGTGCCAGCAGTTTATCCCCCACGTATCATACGCAGTATTTT.

This rearrangement joins TRBV18 to TRBJ2-1, with a weak D call TRBD2 (6 bases). V lost 3 bases and J 3 bases, leaving 18 bases between the germline ends. Germline CDR1 is KGHSH and CDR2 is LQKENI. This CDR3 has 17 amino acids. The CDR3 reads CASSPNPARRGYNEQFF. CDR3 nucleotide sequence: TGTGCCAGCTCACCTAATCCTGCTAGGCGGGGCTACAATGAGCAGTTCTTC.

The rearrangement joins TRBV29-1 to TRBJ2-5, with 9 bases identical to TRBD2. This CDR3 spans 14 amino acids. Germline V lookup: CDR1 SQVTM, CDR2 ANQGSEA. V gave up 1 base and J gave up 5 bases; unmatched junction bases: 5. The CDR3 is CSVEGTSEWETQYF. The CDR3 DNA sequence: TGCAGCGTTGAAGGGACTAGCGAGTGGGAGACCCAGTACTTC.

V and J are TRBV11-2 and TRBJ2-4; D is unresolved. Germline CDR1 and CDR2: SGHAT and FQNNGV. V lost 0 bases and J 0 bases, leaving 12 bases between the germline ends. The CDR3 spans 17 residues. CDR3 coding DNA: TGTGCCAGCAGCTTAGATTCCGCGGTCGTAGCCAAAAACATTCAGTACTTC. It is translated as CASSLDSAVVAKNIQYF.

A word on this clone: The same CDR3 can be traced to other DNA sequences in this sample. This chain connects TRBV29-1 to TRBJ1-2, with D hard to call. In germline, CDR1 is SQVTM, CDR2 ANQGSEA. This CDR3 has 11 residues. V lost 4 bases and J lost 2, with 5 bases in between. The CDR3 protein is CSVGGNYGYTF. The DNA for the CDR3 is TGCAGCGTTGGAGGGAACTATGGCTACACCTTC.

The table lists this clone with a few counts. At one boundary the junction diverges from the germline segment, which might be a read error. This rearrangement joins TRBV7-7 to TRBJ2-5; D uncertain. The CDR3 sequence is 13 residues long. CDR1 and CDR2 from the germline V gene are SSHAT and FNYEAQ (reference sequence). The CDR3 loop is CASSFARQETQYF. CDR3 sequence (DNA): TGTGCTAGCAGCTTCGCCAGGCAAGAGACCCAGTACTTC. The full variable domain, completed using reference TRBV7-7 and TRBJ2-5, is GAGVSQSPRYKVTKRGQDVTLRCDPISSHATLYWYQQALGQGPEFLTYFNYEAQPDKSGLPSDRFSAERPEGSISTLTIQRTEQRDSAMYRCASSFARQETQYFGPGTRLLVL.